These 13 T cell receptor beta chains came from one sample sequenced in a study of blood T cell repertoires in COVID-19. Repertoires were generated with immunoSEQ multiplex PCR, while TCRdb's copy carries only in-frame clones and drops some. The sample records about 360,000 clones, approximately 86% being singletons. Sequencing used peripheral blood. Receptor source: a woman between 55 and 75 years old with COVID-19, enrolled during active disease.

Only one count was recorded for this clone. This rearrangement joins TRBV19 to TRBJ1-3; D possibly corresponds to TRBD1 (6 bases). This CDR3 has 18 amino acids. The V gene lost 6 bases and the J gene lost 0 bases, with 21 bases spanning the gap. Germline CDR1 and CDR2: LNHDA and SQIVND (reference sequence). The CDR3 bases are TGTGCCAGTAGCCGACTCCCACCGGACAGTTTCTCTGGAAACACCATATATTTT. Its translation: CASSRLPPDSFSGNTIYF.

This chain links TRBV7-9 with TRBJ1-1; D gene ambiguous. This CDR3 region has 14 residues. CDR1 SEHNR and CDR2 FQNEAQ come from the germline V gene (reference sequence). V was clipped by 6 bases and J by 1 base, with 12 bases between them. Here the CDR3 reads CASSGGRQNTEAFF. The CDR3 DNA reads TGTGCCAGCAGTGGAGGACGGCAGAACACTGAAGCTTTCTTT. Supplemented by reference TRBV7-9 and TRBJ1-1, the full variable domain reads DTGVSQNPRHKITKRGQNVTFRCDPISEHNRLYWYRQTLGQGPEFLTYFQNEAQLEKSRLLSDRFSAERPKGSFSTLEIQRTEQGDSAMYLCASSGGRQNTEAFFGQGTRLTVV.

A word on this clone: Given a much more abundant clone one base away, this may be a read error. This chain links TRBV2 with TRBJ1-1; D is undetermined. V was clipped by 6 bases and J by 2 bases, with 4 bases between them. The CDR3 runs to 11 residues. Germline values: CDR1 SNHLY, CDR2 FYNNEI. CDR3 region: CASSLNTEAFF. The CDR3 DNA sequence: TGTGCCAGCAGCCTTAACACTGAAGCTTTCTTT.

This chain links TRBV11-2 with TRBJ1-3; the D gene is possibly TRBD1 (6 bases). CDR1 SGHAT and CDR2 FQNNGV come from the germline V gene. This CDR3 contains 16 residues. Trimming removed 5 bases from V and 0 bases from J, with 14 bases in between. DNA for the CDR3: TGTGCCAGCAGCCCTCGGACAGACAACTCTGGAAACACCATATATTTT. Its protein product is CASSPRTDNSGNTIYF.

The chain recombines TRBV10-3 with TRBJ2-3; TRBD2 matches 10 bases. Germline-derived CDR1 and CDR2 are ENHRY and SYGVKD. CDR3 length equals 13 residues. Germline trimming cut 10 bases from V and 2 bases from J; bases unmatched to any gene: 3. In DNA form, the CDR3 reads TGTGCCAGTAGCGGGGGGAACACAGATACGCAGTATTTT. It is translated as CASSGGNTDTQYF.

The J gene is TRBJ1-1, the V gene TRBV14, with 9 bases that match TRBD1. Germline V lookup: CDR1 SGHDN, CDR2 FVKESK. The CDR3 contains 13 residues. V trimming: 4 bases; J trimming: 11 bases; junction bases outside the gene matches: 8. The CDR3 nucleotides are TGTGCCAGCAGCCCAACAGGGGGCCGGGGTGCTTTCTTT. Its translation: CASSPTGGRGAFF.

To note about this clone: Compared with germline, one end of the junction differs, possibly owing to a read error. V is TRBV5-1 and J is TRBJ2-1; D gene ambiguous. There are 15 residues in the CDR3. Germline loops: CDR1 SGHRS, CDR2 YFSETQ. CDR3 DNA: TGCGCCAGCAGCTTGGCCGTGAGCTCCTTCAATGAGCAGTTCTTC. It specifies CASSLAVSSFNEQFF.

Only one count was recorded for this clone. CDR3 loop: CASSPGPGTGHKNTIYF. CDR3 nucleotide sequence: TGTGCCAGCAGCCCCGGTCCTGGGACAGGCCACAAAAACACCATATATTTT. This sequence joins TRBV7-2 and TRBJ1-3, with 8 positions matching TRBD1. The V and J ends lost 5 bases and 6 bases, in that order; junction bases with no gene match: 15. Looked up from germline, CDR1 is SGHTA and CDR2 is FQGNSA. The CDR3 is made up of 17 amino acids.

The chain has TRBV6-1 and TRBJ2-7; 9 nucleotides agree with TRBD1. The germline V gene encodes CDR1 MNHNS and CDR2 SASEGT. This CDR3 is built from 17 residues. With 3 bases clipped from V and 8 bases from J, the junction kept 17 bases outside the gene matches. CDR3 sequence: CASSELGTGTKMKQQYF. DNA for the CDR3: TGTGCCAGCAGTGAGCTAGGGACAGGGACTAAAATGAAACAGCAGTACTTC.

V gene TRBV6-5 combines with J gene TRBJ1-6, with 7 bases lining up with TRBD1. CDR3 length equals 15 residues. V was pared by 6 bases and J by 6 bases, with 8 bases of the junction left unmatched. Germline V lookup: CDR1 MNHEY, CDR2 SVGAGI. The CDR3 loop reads CASSPRTGVNSPLHF. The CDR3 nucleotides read TGTGCCAGCAGCCCCCGAACAGGGGTTAATTCACCCCTCCACTTT.

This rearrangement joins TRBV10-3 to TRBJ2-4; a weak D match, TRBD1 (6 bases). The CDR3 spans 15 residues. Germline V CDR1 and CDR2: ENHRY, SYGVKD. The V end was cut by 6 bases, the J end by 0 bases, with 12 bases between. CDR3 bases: TGTGCCATCAGCCCAGGGGACCTAGCCAAAAACATTCAGTACTTC. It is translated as CAISPGDLAKNIQYF.

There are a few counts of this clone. DNA of the CDR3: TGTGCCATCAGTGTCTCTGCGGGGGCCTACGAGCAGTACTTC. Translating gives CAISVSAGAYEQYF. V usage is TRBV10-3 and J usage is TRBJ2-7, with 7 bases fitting TRBD2. CDR1 is ENHRY and CDR2 is SYGVKD in the germline V gene. The trim removed 4 bases at V and 2 bases at J, leaving 5 bases unmatched. The CDR3 runs 14 residues.

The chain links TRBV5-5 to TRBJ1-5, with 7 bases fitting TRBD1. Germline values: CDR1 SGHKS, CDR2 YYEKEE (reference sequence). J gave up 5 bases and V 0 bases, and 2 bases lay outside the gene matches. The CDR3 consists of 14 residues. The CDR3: CASSLAQGDQPQHF. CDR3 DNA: TGTGCCAGCAGCTTGGCCCAGGGGGATCAGCCCCAGCATTTT. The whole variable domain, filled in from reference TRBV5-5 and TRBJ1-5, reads DAGVTQSPTHLIKTRGQQVTLRCSPISGHKSVSWYQQVLGQGPQFIFQYYEKEERGRGNFPDRFSARQFPNYSSELNVNALLLGDSALYLCASSLAQGDQPQHFGDGTRLSIL.